This T cell receptor beta chain was captured in a study of T cell responses to AZD1222 COVID-19 vaccine (dated by TCRdb to about 2021). Background on the whole study: AZD1222 recipients whose second dose came at about 4 weeks and those whose second dose came at about 12 weeks were combined into one group, since spike-specific TCR depth and breadth did not differ between the two schedules. TCR sequencing covered roughly 230 trial participants: 207 given two doses of AZD1222 and about 26 given two doses of MenACWY control vaccine. Trial participants were enrolled by age into subgroups of 18-55, 56-69 and 70-plus years, and approximately 150, 30 and 60 TCR-sequenced participants, respectively, were included in these subgroups.

The time point label, as the study defines it: baseline before first vaccination. Vaccinee samples were obtained from the UK trials COV001 and COV002, which included a single-blind randomized controlled phase 2/3 trial of AZD1222 (ChAdOx1 nCoV-19) in healthy adults. For TCRbeta chain sequencing, PBMC samples were collected from trial participants at day 0 and at day 28 after the second dose. The CDR3 regions of human TCRbeta chains were subjected to immunosequencing. The study's processing was this. TCRs in the repertoires were compared against a reference library of SARS-CoV-2-specific TCRs that had been generated with the MIRA antigen-specificity platform. Breadth was defined as the fraction of unique TCRs that were SARS-CoV-2-associated. Depth was defined as the fraction of total T cells that were SARS-CoV-2-associated. Using the MIRA data, every spike-specific TCR was mapped to the spike region that the TCR reacted to and assigned to either a CD4 or a CD8 class. Log10-transformed breadth and depth values were compared by one-way ANOVA with Sidak's multiple comparisons tests. TCRdb obtained this table from immuneACCESS and retained in-frame rearrangements with V and J assigned. These tables miss some clones; where compared with another copy, unresolved V genes account for less than half of the shortfall, and the remainder is unexplained. V, J and clone size are taken as reported in that table, and D and trimming were inferred from the DNA itself. The sample table contains 65,000 to 85,000 clones; only one count was recorded for approximately 90% of them. The top ten clones comprise around 9.9% of the sample.

The CDR3 sequence holds 17 residues, the cysteine and phenylalanine included. Only the CDR3 DNA stays, 51 bases, in frame from base 1. V has 7 bases trimmed and J has 0 bases trimmed; junction bases matching no gene number 14. The germline V gene gives CDR1 as MGHRA and CDR2 as YSYEKL. Concerning this clone itself: Its target antigen remains unknown. The input lacks base qualities; no much larger clone sits a single base away.

Study-level results and caveats: Because no samples from the day 14 peak response were available, repertoires could be characterized only after the peak T cell response. The 56-69-year group was small, and its depth increase did not reach significance, likely because of low power. Vaccine-associated CD4 TCRs spanned the whole spike protein, with dominant responses in regions 160-218 and 743-854. Participants were mostly white British, with more females than males. The authors suggested clonal diversity may have been underestimated. Conclusions about previously exposed vaccinees were limited because only a handful of AZD1222 recipients were SARS-CoV-2 seropositive at baseline. Reportedly, close to half of the unique spike-specific TCRs recognized epitopes lying outside the regions that are mutated in the B.1.351 and B.1.1.7 variants. After two AZD1222 doses, both the breadth and the depth of spike-specific TCRs were significantly higher than at day 0 and than in MenACWY recipients.

The sample was peripheral blood, taken on day 0 of AZD1222 vaccination. This TCR was recovered from an adult in good health. The sequence links TRBV4-1 to TRBJ1-1; TRBD1 matches 7 bases in the middle. This receptor carries the CDR3 CASNRQGDVRMNTEAFF. The nucleotides are TGCGCCAGCAACAGGCAGGGGGACGTCCGCATGAACACTGAAGCTTTCTTT.